This T cell receptor beta chain was sequenced for a study of blood T cell repertoires in COVID-19. Study as a whole: The United States, Italy and Spain were the sources of the acute and convalescent COVID-19 samples. Nucleic acid was either cDNA or gDNA, and it came from T cells, B-cell-depleted T cells, or PBMCs.

In the authors' methods: Estimated nucleated cell counts came from reference gene primer amplification. The repertoire was sequenced with immunoSEQ multiplex PCR; TCRdb's copy has only in-frame clones and lacks some. That table gives V, J and clone size, and the DNA gave D and trimming. In the table there are 90,000 to 130,000 clones, approximately 78% of which are singletons. V lost 4 bases and J lost 1, with 12 bases in between. Germline V gene sequence: CDR1 SGHRS, CDR2 YFSETQ. There are 14 residues in the CDR3. Sequenced input: peripheral blood. The chain recombines TRBV5-1 with TRBJ2-7, with D perhaps TRBD1 (6 bases). The clonotype comes from a man between 65 and 85 years old with acute or convalescent COVID-19. CDR3 coding DNA: TGCGCCAGCAGCGGGGGCGCTGGGTCCTACGAGCAGTACTTC. Residues: CASSGGAGSYEQYF.